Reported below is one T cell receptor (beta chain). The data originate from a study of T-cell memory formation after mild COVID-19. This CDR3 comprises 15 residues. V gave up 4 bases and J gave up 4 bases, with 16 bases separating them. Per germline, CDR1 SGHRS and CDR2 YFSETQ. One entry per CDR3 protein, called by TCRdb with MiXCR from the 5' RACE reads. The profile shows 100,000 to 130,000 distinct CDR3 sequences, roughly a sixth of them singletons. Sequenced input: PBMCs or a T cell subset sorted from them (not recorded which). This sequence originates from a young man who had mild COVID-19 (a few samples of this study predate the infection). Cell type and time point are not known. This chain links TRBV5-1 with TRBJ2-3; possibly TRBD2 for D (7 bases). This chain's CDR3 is CASSALGGPPDTQYF. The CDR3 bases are TGCGCCAGCAGCGCCTTGGGGGGGCCCCCAGATACGCAGTATTTT.